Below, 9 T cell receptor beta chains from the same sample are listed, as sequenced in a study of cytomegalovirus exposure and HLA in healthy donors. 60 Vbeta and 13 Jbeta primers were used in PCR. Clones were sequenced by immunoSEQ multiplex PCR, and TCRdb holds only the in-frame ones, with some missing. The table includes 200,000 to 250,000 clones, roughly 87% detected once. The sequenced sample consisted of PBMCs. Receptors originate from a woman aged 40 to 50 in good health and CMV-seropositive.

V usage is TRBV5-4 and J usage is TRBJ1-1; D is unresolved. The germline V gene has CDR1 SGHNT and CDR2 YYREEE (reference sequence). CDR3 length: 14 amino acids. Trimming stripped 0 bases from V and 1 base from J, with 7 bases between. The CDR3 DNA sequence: TGTGCCAGCAGCTTGGCCGGGGAGAACACTGAAGCTTTCTTT. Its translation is CASSLAGENTEAFF.

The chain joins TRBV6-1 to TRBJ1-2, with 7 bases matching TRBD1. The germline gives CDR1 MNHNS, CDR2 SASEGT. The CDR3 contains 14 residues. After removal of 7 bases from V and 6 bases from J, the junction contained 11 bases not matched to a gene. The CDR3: CASILISGTDGYTF. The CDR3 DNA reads TGTGCCAGCATTTTAATTTCAGGGACAGATGGCTACACCTTC.

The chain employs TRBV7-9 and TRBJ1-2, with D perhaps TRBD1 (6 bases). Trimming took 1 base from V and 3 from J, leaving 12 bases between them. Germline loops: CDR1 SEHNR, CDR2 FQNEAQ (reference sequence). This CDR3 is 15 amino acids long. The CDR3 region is CASSLGTASDYGYTF. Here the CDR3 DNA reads TGTGCCAGCAGCTTAGGGACAGCATCTGACTATGGCTACACCTTC.

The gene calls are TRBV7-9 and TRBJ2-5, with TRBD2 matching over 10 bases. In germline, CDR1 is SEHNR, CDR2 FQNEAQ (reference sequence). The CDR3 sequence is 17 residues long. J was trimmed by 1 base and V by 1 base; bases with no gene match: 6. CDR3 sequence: CASSLGRTSGPQETQYF. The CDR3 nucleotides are TGTGCCAGCAGCTTAGGCCGGACTAGCGGCCCCCAAGAGACCCAGTACTTC.

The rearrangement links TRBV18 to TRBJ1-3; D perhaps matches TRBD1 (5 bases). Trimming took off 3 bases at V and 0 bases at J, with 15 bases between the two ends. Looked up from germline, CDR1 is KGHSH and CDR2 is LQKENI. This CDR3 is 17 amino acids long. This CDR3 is CASSPGAAGISGNTIYF. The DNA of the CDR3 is TGTGCCAGCTCACCCGGGGCGGCGGGGATCTCTGGAAACACCATATATTTT.

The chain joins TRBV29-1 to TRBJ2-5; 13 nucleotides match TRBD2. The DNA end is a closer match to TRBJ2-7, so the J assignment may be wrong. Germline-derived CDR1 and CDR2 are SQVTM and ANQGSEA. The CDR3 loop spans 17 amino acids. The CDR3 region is CSVLVGLAGVSNYEQYF. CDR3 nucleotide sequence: TGCAGCGTGCTAGTAGGACTAGCGGGGGTCTCAAACTACGAGCAGTACTTC.

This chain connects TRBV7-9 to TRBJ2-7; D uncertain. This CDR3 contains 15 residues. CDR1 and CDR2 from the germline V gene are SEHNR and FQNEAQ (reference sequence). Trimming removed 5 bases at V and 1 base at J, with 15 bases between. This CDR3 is CASSQRSRWSYEQYF. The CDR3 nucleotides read TGTGCCAGCAGCCAGCGAAGTAGATGGTCCTACGAGCAGTACTTC.

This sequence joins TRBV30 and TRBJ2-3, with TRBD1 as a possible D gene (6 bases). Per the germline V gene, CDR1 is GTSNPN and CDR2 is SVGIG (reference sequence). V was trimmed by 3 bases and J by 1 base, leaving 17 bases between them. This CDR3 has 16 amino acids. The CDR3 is CAWSKQQGSGTDTQYF. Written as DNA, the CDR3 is TGTGCCTGGAGCAAACAACAGGGATCTGGCACAGATACGCAGTATTTT.

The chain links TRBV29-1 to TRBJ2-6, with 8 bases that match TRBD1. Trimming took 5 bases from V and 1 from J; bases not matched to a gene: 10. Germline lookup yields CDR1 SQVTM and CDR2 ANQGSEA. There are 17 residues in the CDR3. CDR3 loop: CSVLHPRDRSGANVLTF. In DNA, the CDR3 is TGCAGCGTTCTCCATCCCCGGGACAGGTCTGGGGCCAACGTCCTGACTTTC.